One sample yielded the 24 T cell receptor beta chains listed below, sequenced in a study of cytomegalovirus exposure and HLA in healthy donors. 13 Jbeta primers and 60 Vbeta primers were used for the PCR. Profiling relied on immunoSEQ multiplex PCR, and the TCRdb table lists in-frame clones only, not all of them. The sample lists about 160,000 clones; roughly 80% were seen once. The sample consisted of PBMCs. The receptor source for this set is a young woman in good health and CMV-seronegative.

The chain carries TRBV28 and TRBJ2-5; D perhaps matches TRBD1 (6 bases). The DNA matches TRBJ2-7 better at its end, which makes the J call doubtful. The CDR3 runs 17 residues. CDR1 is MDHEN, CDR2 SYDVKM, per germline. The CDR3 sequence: CASSFKMDSLLAYEQYF. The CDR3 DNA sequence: TGTGCCAGCAGTTTTAAGATGGACAGCCTCCTCGCCTACGAGCAGTACTTC.

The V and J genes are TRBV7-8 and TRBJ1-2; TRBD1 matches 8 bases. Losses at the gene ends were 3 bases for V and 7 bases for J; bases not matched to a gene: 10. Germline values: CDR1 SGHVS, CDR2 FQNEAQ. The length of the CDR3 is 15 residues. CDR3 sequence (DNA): TGTGCCAGCAGCTTTGGTCCCGGGACAGGTGGTGGCTACACCTTC. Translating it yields CASSFGPGTGGGYTF.

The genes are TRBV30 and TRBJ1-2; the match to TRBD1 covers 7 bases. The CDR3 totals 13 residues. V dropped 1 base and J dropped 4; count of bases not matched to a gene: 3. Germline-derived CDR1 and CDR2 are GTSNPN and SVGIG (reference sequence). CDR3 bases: TGTGCCTGGAGTGACAGGGGAGCCTATGGCTACACCTTC. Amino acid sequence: CAWSDRGAYGYTF. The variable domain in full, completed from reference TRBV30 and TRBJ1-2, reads SQTIHQWPATLVQPVGSPLSLECTVEGTSNPNLYWYRQAAGRGLQLLFYSVGIGQISSEVPQNLSASRPQDRQFILSSKKLLLSDSGFYLCAWSDRGAYGYTFGSGTRLTVV.

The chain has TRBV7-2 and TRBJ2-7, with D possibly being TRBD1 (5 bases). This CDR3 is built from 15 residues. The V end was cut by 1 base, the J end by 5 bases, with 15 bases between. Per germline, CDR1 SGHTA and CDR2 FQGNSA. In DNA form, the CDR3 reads TGTGCCAGCAGCTTAGAGGCAGGGATGAAGGACGAGCAGTACTTC. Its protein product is CASSLEAGMKDEQYF.

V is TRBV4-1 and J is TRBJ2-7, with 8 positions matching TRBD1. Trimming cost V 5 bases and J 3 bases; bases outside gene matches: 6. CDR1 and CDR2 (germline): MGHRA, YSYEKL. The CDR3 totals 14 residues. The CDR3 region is CASSSVDRGYEQYF. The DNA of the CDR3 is TGCGCCAGCAGCTCTGTTGACAGGGGCTACGAGCAGTACTTC.

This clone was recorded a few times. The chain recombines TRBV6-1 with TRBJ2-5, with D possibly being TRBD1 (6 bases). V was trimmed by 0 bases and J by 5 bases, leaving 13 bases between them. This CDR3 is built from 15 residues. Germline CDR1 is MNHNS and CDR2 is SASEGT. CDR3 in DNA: TGTGCCAGCAGTGAAGCGCTCAGGGGAGATGAGACCCAGTACTTC. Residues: CASSEALRGDETQYF.

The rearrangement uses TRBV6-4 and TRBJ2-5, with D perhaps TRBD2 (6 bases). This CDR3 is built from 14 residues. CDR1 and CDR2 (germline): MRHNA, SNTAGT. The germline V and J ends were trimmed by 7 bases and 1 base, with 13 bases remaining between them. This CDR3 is CASIMRDSQETQYF. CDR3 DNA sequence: TGTGCCAGCATTATGAGGGACTCCCAAGAGACCCAGTACTTC.

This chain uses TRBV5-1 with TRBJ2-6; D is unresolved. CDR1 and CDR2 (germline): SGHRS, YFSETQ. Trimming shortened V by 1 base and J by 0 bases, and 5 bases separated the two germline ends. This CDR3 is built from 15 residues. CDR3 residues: CASSLSGSGANVLTF. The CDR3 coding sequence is TGCGCCAGCAGCTTGTCAGGCTCTGGGGCCAACGTCCTGACTTTC.

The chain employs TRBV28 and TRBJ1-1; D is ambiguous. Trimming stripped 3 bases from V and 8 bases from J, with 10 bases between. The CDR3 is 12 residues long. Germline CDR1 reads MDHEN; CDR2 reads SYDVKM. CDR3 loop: CASSLIHEEAFF. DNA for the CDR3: TGTGCCAGCAGTTTGATTCATGAGGAAGCTTTCTTT.

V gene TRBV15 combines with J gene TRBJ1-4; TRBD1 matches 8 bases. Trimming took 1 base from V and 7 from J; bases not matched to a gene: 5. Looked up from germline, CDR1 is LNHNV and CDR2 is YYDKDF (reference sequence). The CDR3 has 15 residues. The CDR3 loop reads CATSRGGQGREKLFF. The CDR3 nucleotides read TGTGCCACCAGCAGAGGAGGACAGGGCCGTGAAAAACTGTTTTTT.

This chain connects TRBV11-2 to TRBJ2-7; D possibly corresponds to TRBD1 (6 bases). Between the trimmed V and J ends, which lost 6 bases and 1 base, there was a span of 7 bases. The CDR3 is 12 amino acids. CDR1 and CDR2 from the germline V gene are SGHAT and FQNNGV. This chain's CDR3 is CASRGGSYEQYF. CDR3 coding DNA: TGTGCCAGCAGAGGGGGTTCCTACGAGCAGTACTTC.

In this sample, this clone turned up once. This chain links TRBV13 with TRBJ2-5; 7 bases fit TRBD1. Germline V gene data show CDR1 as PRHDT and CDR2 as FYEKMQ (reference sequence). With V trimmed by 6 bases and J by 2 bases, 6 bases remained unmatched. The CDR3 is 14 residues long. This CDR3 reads CASSHGQVQETQYF. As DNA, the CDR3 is TGTGCCAGCAGTCACGGACAGGTTCAAGAGACCCAGTACTTC.

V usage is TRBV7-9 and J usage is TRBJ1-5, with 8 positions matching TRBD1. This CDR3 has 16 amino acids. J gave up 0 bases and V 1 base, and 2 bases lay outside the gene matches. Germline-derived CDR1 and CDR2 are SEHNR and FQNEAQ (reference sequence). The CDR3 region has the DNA TGTGCCAGCAGCTTAGGGACAGGGAGTAGCAATCAGCCCCAGCATTTT. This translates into CASSLGTGSSNQPQHF.

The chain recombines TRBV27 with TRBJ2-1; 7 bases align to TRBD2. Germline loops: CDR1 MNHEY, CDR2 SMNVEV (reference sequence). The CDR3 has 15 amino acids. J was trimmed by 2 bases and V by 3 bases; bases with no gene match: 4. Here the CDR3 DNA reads TGTGCCAGCAGTTTCGAGGGAGGGACCTACAATGAGCAGTTCTTC. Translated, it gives CASSFEGGTYNEQFF.

The CDR3 coding sequence is TGCGCCAGCAGCTTGTACCTAGCGGGGGTCTCCGAGCAGTACTTC. As protein: CASSLYLAGVSEQYF. V is TRBV5-1 and J is TRBJ2-7, with TRBD2 matching over 10 bases. This CDR3 spans 15 amino acids. Germline V lookup: CDR1 SGHRS, CDR2 YFSETQ. Unmatched junction bases numbered 7, after V lost 1 base and J lost 6 bases.

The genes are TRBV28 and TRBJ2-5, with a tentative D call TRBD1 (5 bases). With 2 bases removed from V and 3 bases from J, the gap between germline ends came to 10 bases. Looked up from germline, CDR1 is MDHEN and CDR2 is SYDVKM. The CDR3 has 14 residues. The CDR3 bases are TGTGCCAGCAGTTTAAGAACAGGCAAAGAGACCCAGTACTTC. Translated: CASSLRTGKETQYF.

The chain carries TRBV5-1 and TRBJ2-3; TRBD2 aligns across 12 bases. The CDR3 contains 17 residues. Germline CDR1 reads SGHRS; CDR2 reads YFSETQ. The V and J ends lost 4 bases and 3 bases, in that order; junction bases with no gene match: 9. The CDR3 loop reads CASSPILAGGVTDTQYF. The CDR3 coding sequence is TGCGCCAGCAGCCCTATACTAGCGGGAGGTGTTACAGATACGCAGTATTTT.

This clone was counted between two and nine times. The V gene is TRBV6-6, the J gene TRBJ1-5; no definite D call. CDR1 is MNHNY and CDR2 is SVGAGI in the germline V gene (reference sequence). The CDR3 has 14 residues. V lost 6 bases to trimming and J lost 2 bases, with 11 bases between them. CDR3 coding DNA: TGTGCCAGCAGCCTACTAGGAGGCAATCAGCCCCAGCATTTT. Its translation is CASSLLGGNQPQHF.

CDR3 sequence (DNA): TGCGCCAGCAGCTTGATCCAGGGTCTTGACACTGAAGCTTTCTTT. Encoded protein: CASSLIQGLDTEAFF. The chain couples TRBV5-1 to TRBJ1-1; TRBD1 might be the D (5 bases). Germline loops: CDR1 SGHRS, CDR2 YFSETQ. The CDR3 has 15 residues. The V and J ends lost 1 base and 3 bases respectively, with 13 bases between them.

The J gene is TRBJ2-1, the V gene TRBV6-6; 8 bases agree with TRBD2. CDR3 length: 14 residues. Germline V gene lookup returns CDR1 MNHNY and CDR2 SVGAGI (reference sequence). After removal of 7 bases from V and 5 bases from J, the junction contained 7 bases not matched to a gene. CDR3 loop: CASNPREGNNEQFF. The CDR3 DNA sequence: TGTGCCAGCAACCCCCGGGAGGGAAACAATGAGCAGTTCTTC.

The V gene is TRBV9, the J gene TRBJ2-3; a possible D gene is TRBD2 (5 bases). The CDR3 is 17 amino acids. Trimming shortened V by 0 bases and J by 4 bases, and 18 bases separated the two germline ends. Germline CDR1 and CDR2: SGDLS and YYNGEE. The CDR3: CASSVGRFVEKPDTQYF. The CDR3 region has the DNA TGTGCCAGCAGCGTAGGGAGGTTTGTGGAGAAACCAGATACGCAGTATTTT.

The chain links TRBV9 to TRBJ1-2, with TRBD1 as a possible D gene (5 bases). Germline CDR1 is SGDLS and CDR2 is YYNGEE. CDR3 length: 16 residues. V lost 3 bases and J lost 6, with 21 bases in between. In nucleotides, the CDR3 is TGTGCCAGCAGCGCGGATTTGGGGGAGGGGCCGAATGGCTACACCTTC. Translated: CASSADLGEGPNGYTF.

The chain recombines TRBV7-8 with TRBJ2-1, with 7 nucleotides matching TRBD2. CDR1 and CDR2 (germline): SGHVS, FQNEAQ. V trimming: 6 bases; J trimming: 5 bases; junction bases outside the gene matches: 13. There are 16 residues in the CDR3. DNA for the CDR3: TGTGCCAGCAGTCAACCCCCAGCGGGAACCAACAATGAGCAGTTCTTC. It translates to CASSQPPAGTNNEQFF. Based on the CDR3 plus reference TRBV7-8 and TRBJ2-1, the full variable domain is GAGVSQSPRYKVAKRGQDVALRCDPISGHVSLFWYQQALGQGPEFLTYFQNEAQLDKSGLPSDRFFAERPEGSVSTLKIQRTQQEDSAVYLCASSQPPAGTNNEQFFGPGTRLTVL.

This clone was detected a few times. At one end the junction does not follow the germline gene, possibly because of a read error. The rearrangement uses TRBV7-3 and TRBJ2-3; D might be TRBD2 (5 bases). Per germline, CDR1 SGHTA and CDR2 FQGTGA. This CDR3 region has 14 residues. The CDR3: CASSLGGSKDTQYF. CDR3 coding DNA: TGTGCCAGCAGCTTAGGTGGGAGCAAAGATACGCAGTATTTT.